This T cell receptor beta chain was sequenced in a study of CD8 T cells in Susac syndrome. With random hexamers, reverse transcription was performed on 0.5 to 1 ug of RNA. Across 54 Vbeta and 13 Jbeta, immunoSEQ multiplex PCR amplified TCR beta CDR3. Using its own MiXCR run on the immunoSEQ multiplex PCR reads, TCRdb lists one record per CDR3 protein. The repertoire holds a few hundred thousand distinct CDR3 sequences, with around 85% as singletons. Study observations and caveats: The study conceded that relatively few individuals underwent its TCR sequencing and HLA analysis.

On this clonotype: Its antigen is unidentified.

With 5 bases removed from V and 5 bases from J, the gap between germline ends came to 18 bases. Per the germline V gene, CDR1 is LNHDA and CDR2 is SQIVND (reference sequence). This CDR3 has 15 amino acids. The rearrangement links TRBV19 to TRBJ1-1; the D gene is possibly TRBD1 (5 bases). The sequenced sample was CD8+ T cells from PBMCs. This clonotype was obtained from a human donor with multiple sclerosis. CDR3 nucleotide sequence: TGTGCCAGTAGTCTCCTCCGGGAGGGGCGGACTGAAGCTTTCTTT. Translated, it gives CASSLLREGRTEAFF.